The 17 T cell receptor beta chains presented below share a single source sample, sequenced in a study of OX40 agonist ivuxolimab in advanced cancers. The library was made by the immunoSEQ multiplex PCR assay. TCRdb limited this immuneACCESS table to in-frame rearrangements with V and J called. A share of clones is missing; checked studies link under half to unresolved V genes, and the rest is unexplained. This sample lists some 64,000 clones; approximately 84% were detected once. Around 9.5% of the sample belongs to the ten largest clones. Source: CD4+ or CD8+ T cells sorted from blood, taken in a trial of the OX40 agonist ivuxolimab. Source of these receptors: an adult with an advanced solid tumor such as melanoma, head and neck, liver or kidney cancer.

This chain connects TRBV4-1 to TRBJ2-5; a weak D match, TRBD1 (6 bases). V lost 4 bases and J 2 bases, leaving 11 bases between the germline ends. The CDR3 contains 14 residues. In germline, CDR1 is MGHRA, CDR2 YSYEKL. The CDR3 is CASSPWTVQETQYF. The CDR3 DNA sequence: TGCGCCAGCAGCCCATGGACAGTACAAGAGACCCAGTACTTC.

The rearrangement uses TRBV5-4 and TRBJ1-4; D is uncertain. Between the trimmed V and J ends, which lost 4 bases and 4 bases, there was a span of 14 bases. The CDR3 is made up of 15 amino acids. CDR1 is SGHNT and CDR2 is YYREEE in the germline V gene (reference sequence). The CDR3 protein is CASSAWDSGNEKLFF. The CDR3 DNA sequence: TGTGCCAGCAGCGCCTGGGATTCTGGTAATGAAAAACTGTTTTTT.

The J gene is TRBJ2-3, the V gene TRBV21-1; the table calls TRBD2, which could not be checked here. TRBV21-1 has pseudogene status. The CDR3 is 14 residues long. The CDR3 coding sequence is TGTGCCAGCAGCCACCCGGGGGGGGCAGATACGCAGTATTTT. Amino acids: CASSHPGGADTQYF.

The CDR3 bases are TGTGCCAGCAGCTTAGCTATTCGGAACACTGAAGCTTTCTTT. It encodes CASSLAIRNTEAFF. V gene TRBV7-9 combines with J gene TRBJ1-1, with D unclear. The CDR3 extends over 14 amino acids. Trimming shortened V by 0 bases and J by 1 base, and 6 bases separated the two germline ends. Germline V CDR1 and CDR2: SEHNR, FQNEAQ (reference sequence). Full variable domain (missing parts from reference TRBV7-9 and TRBJ1-1): DTGVSQNPRHKITKRGQNVTFRCDPISEHNRLYWYRQTLGQGPEFLTYFQNEAQLEKSRLLSDRFSAERPKGSFSTLEIQRTEQGDSAMYLCASSLAIRNTEAFFGQGTRLTVV.

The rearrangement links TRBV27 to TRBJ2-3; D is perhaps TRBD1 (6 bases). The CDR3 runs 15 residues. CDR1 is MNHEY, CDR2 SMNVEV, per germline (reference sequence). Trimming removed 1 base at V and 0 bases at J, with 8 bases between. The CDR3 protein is CASSLFQGSTDTQYF. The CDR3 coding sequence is TGTGCCAGCAGTTTATTTCAGGGGAGCACAGATACGCAGTATTTT.

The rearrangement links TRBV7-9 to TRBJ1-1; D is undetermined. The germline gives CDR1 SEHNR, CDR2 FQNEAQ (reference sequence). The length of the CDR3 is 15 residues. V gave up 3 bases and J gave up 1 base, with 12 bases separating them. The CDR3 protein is CASSLDYHRNTEAFF. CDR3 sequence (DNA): TGTGCCAGCAGCTTGGACTATCATAGGAACACTGAAGCTTTCTTT.

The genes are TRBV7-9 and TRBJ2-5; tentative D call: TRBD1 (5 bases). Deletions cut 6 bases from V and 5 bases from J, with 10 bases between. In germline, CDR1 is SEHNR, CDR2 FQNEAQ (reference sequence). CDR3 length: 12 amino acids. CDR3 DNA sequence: TGTGCCAGCAGTTCAGGGCGGGAGACCCAGTACTTC. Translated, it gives CASSSGRETQYF.

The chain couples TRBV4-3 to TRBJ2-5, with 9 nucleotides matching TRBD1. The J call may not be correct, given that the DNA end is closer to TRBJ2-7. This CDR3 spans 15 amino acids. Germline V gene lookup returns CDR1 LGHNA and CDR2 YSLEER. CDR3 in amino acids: CASSQIPGQGYEQYF. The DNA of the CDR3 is TGCGCCAGCAGCCAAATACCGGGACAGGGCTACGAGCAGTACTTC.

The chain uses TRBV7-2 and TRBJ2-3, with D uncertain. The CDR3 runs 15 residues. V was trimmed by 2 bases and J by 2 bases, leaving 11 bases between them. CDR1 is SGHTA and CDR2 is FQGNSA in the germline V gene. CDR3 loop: CASSLRSPNTDTQYF. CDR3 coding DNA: TGTGCCAGCAGCTTAAGATCCCCCAACACAGATACGCAGTATTTT. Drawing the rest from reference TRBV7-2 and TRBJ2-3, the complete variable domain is GAGVSQSPSNKVTEKGKDVELRCDPISGHTALYWYRQSLGQGLEFLIYFQGNSAPDKSGLPSDRFSAERTGGSVSTLTIQRTQQEDSAVYLCASSLRSPNTDTQYFGPGTRLTVL.

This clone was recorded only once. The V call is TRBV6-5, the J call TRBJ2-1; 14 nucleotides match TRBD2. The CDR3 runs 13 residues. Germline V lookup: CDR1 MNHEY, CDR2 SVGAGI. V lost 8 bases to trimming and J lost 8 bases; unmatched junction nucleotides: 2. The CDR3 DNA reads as TGTGCCAGCCAGGGACTAGCGGGGGATGAGCAGTTCTTC. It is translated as CASQGLAGDEQFF.

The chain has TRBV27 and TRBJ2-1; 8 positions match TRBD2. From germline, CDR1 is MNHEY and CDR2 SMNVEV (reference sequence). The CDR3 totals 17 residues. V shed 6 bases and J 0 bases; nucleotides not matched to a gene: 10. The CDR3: CASSTRLARSSYNEQFF. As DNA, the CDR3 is TGTGCCAGCAGCACGAGACTAGCGAGGAGCTCCTACAATGAGCAGTTCTTC.

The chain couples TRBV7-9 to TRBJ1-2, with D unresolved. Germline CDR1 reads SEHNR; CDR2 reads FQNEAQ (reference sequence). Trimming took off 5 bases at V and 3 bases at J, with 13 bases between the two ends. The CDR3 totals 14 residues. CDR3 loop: CASSLDIEHYGYTF. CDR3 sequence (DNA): TGTGCCAGCAGCCTAGACATTGAACACTATGGCTACACCTTC.

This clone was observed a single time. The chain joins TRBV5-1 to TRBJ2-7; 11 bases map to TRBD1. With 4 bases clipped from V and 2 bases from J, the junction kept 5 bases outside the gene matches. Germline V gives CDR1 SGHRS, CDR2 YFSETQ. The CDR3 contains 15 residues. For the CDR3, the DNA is TGCGCCAGCAGCCCGGACAGGGGGCGTACCTACGAGCAGTACTTC. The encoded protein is CASSPDRGRTYEQYF.

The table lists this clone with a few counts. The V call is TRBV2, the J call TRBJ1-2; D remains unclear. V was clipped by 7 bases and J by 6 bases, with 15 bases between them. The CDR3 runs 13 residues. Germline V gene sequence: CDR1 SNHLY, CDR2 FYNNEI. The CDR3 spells CASKFVEGDGYTF. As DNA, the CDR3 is TGTGCCAGCAAGTTTGTCGAGGGAGATGGCTACACCTTC. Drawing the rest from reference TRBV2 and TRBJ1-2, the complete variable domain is EPEVTQTPSHQVTQMGQEVILRCVPISNHLYFYWYRQILGQKVEFLVSFYNNEISEKSEIFDDQFSVERPDGSNFTLKIRSTKLEDSAMYFCASKFVEGDGYTFGSGTRLTVV.

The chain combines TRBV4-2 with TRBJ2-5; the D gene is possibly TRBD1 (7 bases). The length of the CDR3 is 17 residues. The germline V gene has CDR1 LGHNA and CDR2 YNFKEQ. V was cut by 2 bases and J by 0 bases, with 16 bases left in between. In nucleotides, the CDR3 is TGTGCCAGCAGCCAAAGTCAGGGGGGCCTTAACCAAGAGACCCAGTACTTC. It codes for CASSQSQGGLNQETQYF.

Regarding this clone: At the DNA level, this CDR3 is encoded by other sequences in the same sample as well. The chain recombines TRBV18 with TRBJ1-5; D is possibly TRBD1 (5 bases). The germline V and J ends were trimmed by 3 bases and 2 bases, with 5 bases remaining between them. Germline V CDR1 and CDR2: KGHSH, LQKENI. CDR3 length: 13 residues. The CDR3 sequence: CASSPGGNQPQHF. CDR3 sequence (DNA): TGTGCCAGCTCACCGGGGGGCAATCAGCCCCAGCATTTT.

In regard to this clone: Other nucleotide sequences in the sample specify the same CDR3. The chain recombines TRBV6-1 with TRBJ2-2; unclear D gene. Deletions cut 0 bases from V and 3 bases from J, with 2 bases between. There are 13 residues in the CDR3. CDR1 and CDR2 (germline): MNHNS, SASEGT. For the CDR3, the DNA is TGTGCCAGCAGTGAAGCAGACACCGGGGAGCTGTTTTTT. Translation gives CASSEADTGELFF.